The 21 T cell receptor beta chains given below trace back to one sample, sequenced in a study of blood T cells in healthy people across ages. It was with a sample-barcoded 5' primer and a J-beta primer mix that a second PCR of roughly 7 to 11 cycles was run. TCRdb used MiXCR to reprocess the 5' RACE reads, holding one entry per CDR3 protein. In the table there are around 990,000 distinct CDR3 sequences, almost 25% of which are singletons. The same specimen was also included in a second study, on T cells of mothers and their children.

Sequenced input: blood. These receptors were obtained from a girl aged 2-10 years in good health.

V and J are TRBV5-5 and TRBJ2-1; 7 bases agree with TRBD1. This CDR3 contains 14 residues. Trimming took 4 bases from V and 4 from J; bases not matched to a gene: 5. CDR1 and CDR2 from the germline V gene are SGHKS and YYEKEE (reference sequence). CDR3 amino acids: CASSAGDSYNEQFF. CDR3 bases: TGTGCCAGCAGCGCTGGGGACAGTTACAATGAGCAGTTCTTC. The full variable domain, its missing parts supplied by reference TRBV5-5 and TRBJ2-1, is DAGVTQSPTHLIKTRGQQVTLRCSPISGHKSVSWYQQVLGQGPQFIFQYYEKEERGRGNFPDRFSARQFPNYSSELNVNALLLGDSALYLCASSAGDSYNEQFFGPGTRLTVL.

Notes on this clonotype: The junction departs from germline at one end; a sequencing error may be responsible. The chain is built from TRBV20-1 and TRBJ2-4; D uncertain. Germline CDR1 and CDR2: DFQATT and SNEGSKA (reference sequence). This CDR3 comprises 17 residues. In DNA, the CDR3 is TGCAATGCTAGAAGTAGAGGAGTGCTCATAGCCAAAAACATTCAGTACTTC. Translation gives CNARSRGVLIAKNIQYF.

This clonotype was counted a few times. The genes are TRBV27 and TRBJ2-7; weak D call: TRBD2 (5 bases). The germline V and J ends were trimmed by 2 bases and 0 bases, with 14 bases remaining between them. The CDR3 consists of 16 residues. CDR1 is MNHEY and CDR2 is SMNVEV in the germline V gene (reference sequence). CDR3 amino acids: CASSLKGLASSYEQYF. The CDR3 DNA is TGTGCCAGCAGTTTAAAAGGACTCGCATCCTCCTACGAGCAGTACTTC.

The rearrangement links TRBV7-2 to TRBJ2-3; the D gene could be TRBD1 or TRBD2 (5 bases each). Between the trimmed V and J ends, which lost 5 bases and 2 bases, there was a span of 20 bases. There are 17 residues in the CDR3. Germline assignment: CDR1 SGHTA and CDR2 FQGNSA. CDR3 in DNA: TGTGCCAGCAGCCAGATCGGATCGGGACGGGCCACAGATACGCAGTATTTT. Protein: CASSQIGSGRATDTQYF. Drawing the rest from reference TRBV7-2 and TRBJ2-3, the complete variable domain is GAGVSQSPSNKVTEKGKDVELRCDPISGHTALYWYRQSLGQGLEFLIYFQGNSAPDKSGLPSDRFSAERTGGSVSTLTIQRTQQEDSAVYLCASSQIGSGRATDTQYFGPGTRLTVL.

The chain uses TRBV12-5 and TRBJ2-4, with D maybe TRBD2 (6 bases). The CDR3 is made up of 18 amino acids. Germline CDR1 reads LGHNT; CDR2 reads FRNRAP. Trimming removed 0 bases at V and 0 bases at J, with 15 bases between. The CDR3 loop reads CASGLVLGGQKAKNIQYF. The CDR3 bases are TGTGCTAGTGGTTTGGTACTGGGAGGTCAAAAAGCCAAAAACATTCAGTACTTC.

This clonotype was picked up a small number of times. The genes are TRBV25-1 and TRBJ2-5, with D perhaps TRBD2 (5 bases). The DNA end is a closer match to TRBJ2-1, so the J assignment may be wrong. Germline V gene data show CDR1 as MGHDK and CDR2 as SYGVNS. The CDR3 has 14 amino acids. CDR3 nucleotide sequence: TGTGCCAGCAGTGAGAGCGGCAACCTTAATGAGCAGTTCTTC. Amino acids: CASSESGNLNEQFF.

This clonotype has just a few counts. The chain has TRBV20-1 and TRBJ2-3; the D is unclear. Per germline, CDR1 DFQATT and CDR2 SNEGSKA (reference sequence). The CDR3 spans 16 residues. Trimming left V 3 bases short and J 0 bases short, with 16 bases between. The CDR3 DNA reads TGCAGTGCTAGGGGATTTTTTGGGCCTAGCACAGATACGCAGTATTTT. It is translated as CSARGFFGPSTDTQYF.

This sequence joins TRBV7-6 and TRBJ2-1; TRBD1 matches at 7 bases. V shed 6 bases, J shed 4 bases, and the junction held 3 bases outside the gene matches. The germline V gene encodes CDR1 SGHVS and CDR2 FNYEAQ. The CDR3 loop spans 13 amino acids. The DNA for the CDR3 is TGTGCCAGCAGTACAGGGGTATACAATGAGCAGTTCTTC. Protein: CASSTGVYNEQFF.

This clonotype was observed a handful of times. V and J are TRBV6-1 and TRBJ2-5; possibly TRBD2 for D (6 bases). V was pared by 8 bases and J by 5 bases, with 18 bases between. Germline V gives CDR1 MNHNS, CDR2 SASEGT. There are 14 residues in the CDR3. The DNA of the CDR3 is TGTGCCAGCGCCCGAAGTGGGGGAGGCGAGACCCAGTACTTC. Its translation: CASARSGGGETQYF.

In its sample, this clonotype was seen a few times. The CDR3 region is CASRTPGTGSYEQYF. The DNA for the CDR3 is TGTGCCAGCAGAACGCCCGGGACAGGGAGCTACGAGCAGTACTTC. The chain is built from TRBV27 and TRBJ2-7; 9 positions agree with TRBD1. The CDR3 totals 15 residues. Germline CDR1 and CDR2: MNHEY and SMNVEV (reference sequence). J lost 3 bases, V lost 6 bases, and 9 bases had no gene match.

The CDR3 is CASSFSPQPRDTIYF. Here the CDR3 DNA reads TGTGCCAGCAGTTTTTCCCCGCAGCCGAGGGACACCATATATTTT. The chain uses TRBV12-3 or TRBV12-4 and TRBJ1-3, with D uncertain. The CDR3 length is 15 residues. V shed 3 bases and J shed 8 bases, with 17 bases lying between them.

This clonotype was counted between two and nine times. The chain is built from TRBV12-3 or TRBV12-4 and TRBJ1-5; no clear D gene. Trimming took 4 bases from V and 3 from J, leaving 10 bases between them. The CDR3 totals 14 residues. The CDR3, as DNA: TGTGCCAGCAGTTCGAAACTATCCAATCAGCCCCAGCATTTT. Translated, it gives CASSSKLSNQPQHF.

This clonotype came up a few times. V gene TRBV7-2 combines with J gene TRBJ2-1; 16 nucleotides align to TRBD2. V shed 5 bases, J shed 4 bases, and the junction held 5 bases outside the gene matches. The germline V gene encodes CDR1 SGHTA and CDR2 FQGNSA. This CDR3 spans 17 amino acids. CDR3 sequence reads: CASSKGLAGGKYNEQFF. DNA of the CDR3: TGTGCCAGCAGCAAGGGACTAGCGGGGGGGAAGTACAATGAGCAGTTCTTC.

Details on this clonotype: This likely comes from a read error, as the CDR3 has no conserved phenylalanine or tryptophan at its end. This rearrangement joins TRBV7-9 to TRBJ1-3, with D hard to call. Trimming shortened V by 0 bases and J by 4 bases, and 7 bases separated the two germline ends. The CDR3 totals 14 residues. Germline V gives CDR1 SEHNR, CDR2 FQNEAQ (reference sequence). CDR3 loop: CASSLADGGNTIYL. The CDR3 DNA is TGTGCCAGCAGCTTAGCGGACGGCGGAAACACCATATATCTT.

A single count supports this clonotype. The chain is built from TRBV2 and TRBJ2-3; TRBD2 matches 10 bases. After removal of 3 bases from V and 1 base from J, the junction contained 7 bases not matched to a gene. Germline V gene data show CDR1 as SNHLY and CDR2 as FYNNEI. CDR3 length equals 17 residues. DNA of the CDR3: TGTGCCAGCAGTGATGGACCCCTAGCGGGGGGCACAGATACGCAGTATTTT. Protein product: CASSDGPLAGGTDTQYF.

This clonotype was observed a few times. The V gene is TRBV12-3 or TRBV12-4, the J gene TRBJ2-2; TRBD2 aligns across 9 bases. The ends lost 6 bases at V and 6 bases at J; junction bases unmatched: 8. The CDR3 is 15 residues long. The CDR3 sequence: CASRRAGGRPGELFF. The CDR3 DNA is TGTGCCAGCAGACGAGCGGGGGGCAGGCCCGGGGAGCTGTTTTTT.

This clonotype was counted between two and nine times. This chain uses TRBV29-1 with TRBJ2-7, with D perhaps TRBD2 (5 bases). CDR1 and CDR2 (germline): SQVTM, ANQGSEA. Trimming removed 5 bases at V and 2 bases at J, with 10 bases between. The CDR3 spans 12 residues. The CDR3 nucleotides read TGCAGCGTTAAACTAGGTCCCTACGAGCAGTACTTC. This codes for CSVKLGPYEQYF.

The chain links TRBV4-3 to TRBJ2-7, with TRBD1 matching over 8 bases. The CDR3 is made up of 16 amino acids. Trimming cost V 0 bases and J 2 bases; bases outside gene matches: 6. In germline, CDR1 is LGHNA, CDR2 YSLEER. The CDR3 nucleotides are TGCGCCAGCAGCCAAGAGGAACAGGGGGACCCCTACGAGCAGTACTTC. This sequence encodes CASSQEEQGDPYEQYF.

This clonotype was observed a few times. J is TRBJ2-5 and V is TRBV12-3 or TRBV12-4; 11 bases are shared with TRBD1. The CDR3 runs to 15 residues. The V gene end was trimmed by 7 bases and the J gene end by 4 bases; junction bases not matched to a gene: 8. The DNA of the CDR3 is TGTGCCAGCACCTCAACCGGGACAGGGGGAGAGACCCAGTACTTC. This translates into CASTSTGTGGETQYF.

Only a few counts were recorded for this clonotype. The chain employs TRBV29-1 and TRBJ1-3, with D unresolved. The germline V gene has CDR1 SQVTM and CDR2 ANQGSEA. The CDR3 is 13 residues long. Deletions cut 6 bases from V and 0 bases from J, with 9 bases between. CDR3 residues: CSVAGLSGNTIYF. CDR3 nucleotides: TGCAGCGTCGCTGGCCTCTCTGGAAACACCATATATTTT.

This clonotype has more than one count but fewer than ten. The chain combines TRBV24-1 with TRBJ1-2, with D unclear. V lost 2 bases, J lost 5 bases, and 11 bases lay in between. Germline V gene data show CDR1 as KGHDR and CDR2 as SFDVKD. The CDR3 spans 14 residues. CDR3 nucleotides: TGTGCCACCAGTGATTCGAGCAGTAGATATGGCTACACCTTC. Residues: CATSDSSSRYGYTF.